This TCR beta chain was obtained from a study of blood T cell repertoires in COVID-19. Across the whole study: The cDNA or gDNA used as material had been derived from T cells, B-cell-depleted T cells, or PBMCs.

In the source study's methods: Reference gene primers were amplified, and this amplification served to estimate nucleated cell counts. The protocol was immunoSEQ multiplex PCR, while the TCRdb copy is restricted to in-frame clones and leaves out a portion. D and trimming were read from the DNA, whereas the V and J calls and clone size are those reported in that table. The sample has 100,000 to 150,000 clones; around 87% are singletons. V dropped 4 bases and J dropped 3; count of bases not matched to a gene: 10. The CDR3 is 17 residues long. Germline V lookup: CDR1 LNHDA, CDR2 SQIVND (reference sequence).

This TCR was sampled from a man aged 50 to 60 with active COVID-19. The V gene is TRBV19, the J gene TRBJ1-5; 9 positions match TRBD1. The sequencing input was peripheral blood. CDR3 DNA: TGTGCCAGTAGTACCCCTCCCGGGACAGGGTTCAATCAGCCCCAGCATTTT. Its translation is CASSTPPGTGFNQPQHF.